The 23 T cell receptor beta chains below come from one sample, sequenced in a study of blood T cell repertoires in COVID-19. This table comes from immunoSEQ multiplex PCR, and its TCRdb copy is limited to in-frame clones, with some not included. The sample holds some 97,000 clones, around four fifths seen once. The sequencing sample was made of peripheral blood. The source of these receptors is a man in his 70s with active or convalescent COVID-19.

The V and J genes are TRBV9 and TRBJ2-1; 8 bases map to TRBD1. This CDR3 has 16 residues. Germline V gene lookup returns CDR1 SGDLS and CDR2 YYNGEE. V trimming: 0 bases; J trimming: 5 bases; junction bases outside the gene matches: 7. DNA of the CDR3: TGTGCCAGCAGCGTAGGGAGGCAGGGGGCGAACAATGAGCAGTTCTTC. It is translated as CASSVGRQGANNEQFF. The full variable domain, with the rest looked up from reference TRBV9 and TRBJ2-1, is DSGVTQTPKHLITATGQRVTLRCSPRSGDLSVYWYQQSLDQGLQFLIQYYNGEERAKGNILERFSAQQFPDLHSELNLSSLELGDSALYFCASSVGRQGANNEQFFGPGTRLTVL.

The chain is built from TRBV29-1 and TRBJ2-7; maybe TRBD2 (6 bases). Germline V gene sequence: CDR1 SQVTM, CDR2 ANQGSEA. The length of the CDR3 is 12 residues. Trimming pared 6 bases from V and 10 bases from J, leaving 19 bases between. The CDR3 region has the DNA TGCAGCGTAAGGGACTTTAACAACTCTCAGTACTTC. Residues: CSVRDFNNSQYF.

The chain uses TRBV10-3 and TRBJ1-5, with 9 bases identical to TRBD1. The CDR3 is made up of 14 amino acids. Looked up from germline, CDR1 is ENHRY and CDR2 is SYGVKD. V lost 2 bases, J lost 7 bases, and 3 bases stayed unmatched. For the CDR3, the DNA is TGTGCCATCAGTGAGGACAGGGGGAGGCAGCCCCAGCATTTT. It is translated as CAISEDRGRQPQHF.

This clone has only a few counts. This rearrangement joins TRBV10-3 to TRBJ2-7; 9 bases align to TRBD1. The CDR3 loop spans 13 amino acids. Germline loops: CDR1 ENHRY, CDR2 SYGVKD. V lost 4 bases and J lost 6; bases outside the gene matches: 4. CDR3: CAISGGTGTEQYF. CDR3 nucleotide sequence: TGTGCCATCAGTGGAGGGACAGGGACCGAGCAGTACTTC.

The V and J genes are TRBV6-2 or TRBV6-3 and TRBJ1-5; the D is unclear. Trimming shortened V by 1 base and J by 11 bases, and 9 bases separated the two germline ends. The CDR3 covers 12 residues. Germline V gives CDR1 MNHEY, CDR2 SVGEGT. The CDR3, as DNA: TGTGCCAGCAGTTACTACAGTCTGGCCCAGCATTTT. Translating gives CASSYYSLAQHF.

The V call is TRBV29-1, the J call TRBJ2-2, with 9 positions matching TRBD1. The V and J ends lost 6 bases and 3 bases, in that order; junction bases with no gene match: 2. The CDR3 runs to 13 residues. The V gene's germline CDR1 is SQVTM and CDR2 ANQGSEA. The CDR3 DNA is TGCAGCGTCTGGACAGGGGACACCGGGGAGCTGTTTTTT. Protein: CSVWTGDTGELFF.

This chain connects TRBV28 to TRBJ1-5; D is possibly TRBD1 (5 bases). CDR1 is MDHEN and CDR2 is SYDVKM in the germline V gene. V lost 7 bases and J lost 2, with 12 bases in between. This CDR3 is built from 14 residues. The chain's CDR3 is CASTLLTGNQPQHF. The CDR3 region has the DNA TGTGCCAGCACCTTGTTGACAGGCAATCAGCCCCAGCATTTT.

The chain's CDR3 is CASRLILGGLAGRGNEQFF. The CDR3, as DNA: TGTGCCAGCAGATTGATCCTCGGGGGACTAGCGGGAAGAGGGAATGAGCAGTTCTTC. This chain uses TRBV7-9 with TRBJ2-1, with TRBD2 matching 13 bases. Germline assignment: CDR1 SEHNR and CDR2 FQNEAQ (reference sequence). J lost 7 bases, V lost 6 bases, and 18 bases had no gene match. The CDR3 runs to 19 residues. The full variable domain, completed using reference TRBV7-9 and TRBJ2-1, is DTGVSQNPRHKITKRGQNVTFRCDPISEHNRLYWYRQTLGQGPEFLTYFQNEAQLEKSRLLSDRFSAERPKGSFSTLEIQRTEQGDSAMYLCASRLILGGLAGRGNEQFFGPGTRLTVL.

V and J are TRBV7-2 and TRBJ2-7, with a possible D match to TRBD1 (6 bases). Germline V CDR1 and CDR2: SGHTA, FQGNSA. The CDR3 consists of 13 residues. The V and J ends lost 4 bases and 3 bases respectively, with 10 bases between them. The CDR3 reads CASSSRQDYEQYF. The CDR3 nucleotides are TGTGCCAGCAGCTCTAGACAGGACTACGAGCAGTACTTC.

The chain uses TRBV21-1 and TRBJ1-1; TRBD1 reflects the table's D call only, with no check against the DNA. TRBV21-1 is a pseudogene segment. The CDR3 covers 18 residues. The CDR3 nucleotides read TGTGCCAGCAGCAAAGTTGAGACAGGGGGCTACGGGAACACTGAAGCTTTCTTT. This codes for CASSKVETGGYGNTEAFF.

The count of this clone is one. The chain combines TRBV9 with TRBJ1-1; D call uncertain. V lost 0 bases to trimming and J lost 2 bases, with 8 bases between them. The CDR3 runs to 14 residues. Germline assignment: CDR1 SGDLS and CDR2 YYNGEE. In DNA, the CDR3 is TGTGCCAGCAGCGTAGAGTGGAGCAACACTGAAGCTTTCTTT. Translated, it gives CASSVEWSNTEAFF.

This clone has a handful of counts. V and J are TRBV18 and TRBJ2-2; D not resolved. The CDR3 sequence is 14 residues long. Germline CDR1 and CDR2: KGHSH and LQKENI. V lost 3 bases, J lost 6 bases, and 11 bases lay in between. CDR3 sequence (DNA): TGTGCCAGCTCACCGACCCCCGGGTCCGGGGAGCTGTTTTTT. Its protein product is CASSPTPGSGELFF.

This clone was detected only a few times. The V and J genes are TRBV4-1 and TRBJ2-5; 10 bases align to TRBD1. Germline CDR1 and CDR2: MGHRA and YSYEKL. J lost 5 bases, V lost 6 bases, and 9 bases had no gene match. The CDR3 is 15 residues long. This CDR3 reads CASSPTGGAYETQYF. The DNA for the CDR3 is TGCGCCAGCAGTCCGACAGGGGGCGCCTATGAGACCCAGTACTTC.

This clone came up a few times. The V gene is TRBV12-3 or TRBV12-4, the J gene TRBJ2-1; D remains unclear. Between the trimmed V and J ends, which lost 5 bases and 4 bases, there was a span of 9 bases. This CDR3 is 13 amino acids long. CDR3 residues: CASSVGLYNEQFF. As DNA, the CDR3 is TGTGCCAGCAGTGTGGGCCTGTACAATGAGCAGTTCTTC.

The chain links TRBV29-1 to TRBJ2-3; TRBD2 agrees at 13 bases. CDR1 is SQVTM and CDR2 is ANQGSEA in the germline V gene. Trimming removed 2 bases from V and 3 bases from J; junction bases left unmatched: 14. This CDR3 has 19 amino acids. The CDR3 region is CSVETPPGLAGIWTDTQYF. Here the CDR3 DNA reads TGCAGCGTTGAAACTCCGCCGGGACTAGCGGGGATCTGGACAGATACGCAGTATTTT.

This clone appeared once. The V call is TRBV7-2, the J call TRBJ2-3, with 14 bases aligning to TRBD2. Germline CDR1 SGHTA, CDR2 FQGNSA. V was pared by 0 bases and J by 4 bases, with 0 bases of the junction left unmatched. The CDR3 runs 16 residues. The CDR3 region is CASSLATSGRADTQYF. The CDR3 DNA sequence: TGTGCCAGCAGCTTAGCGACTAGCGGGAGGGCAGATACGCAGTATTTT. Variable domain in full (rest from reference TRBV7-2 and TRBJ2-3): GAGVSQSPSNKVTEKGKDVELRCDPISGHTALYWYRQSLGQGLEFLIYFQGNSAPDKSGLPSDRFSAERTGGSVSTLTIQRTQQEDSAVYLCASSLATSGRADTQYFGPGTRLTVL.

The chain combines TRBV15 with TRBJ2-5; tentative D call: TRBD1 (6 bases). The CDR3 totals 16 residues. Germline V gene data show CDR1 as LNHNV and CDR2 as YYDKDF (reference sequence). The V end was cut by 1 base, the J end by 0 bases, with 12 bases between. In DNA, the CDR3 is TGTGCCACCAGCAGAGGGGGACAACTGTACCAAGAGACCCAGTACTTC. It encodes CATSRGGQLYQETQYF. The entire variable domain, with the rest obtained from reference TRBV15 and TRBJ2-5, is as follows: DAMVIQNPRYQVTQFGKPVTLSCSQTLNHNVMYWYQQKSSQAPKLLFHYYDKDFNNEADTPDNFQSRRPNTSFCFLDIRSPGLGDTAMYLCATSRGGQLYQETQYFGPGTRLLVL.

V and J are TRBV19 and TRBJ2-2; no clear D gene. CDR1 and CDR2 (germline): LNHDA, SQIVND (reference sequence). Trimming left V 3 bases short and J 6 bases short, with 5 bases between. The CDR3 contains 12 residues. CDR3 sequence (DNA): TGTGCCAGTAGTATTTATTCCGGGGAGCTGTTTTTT. Its protein product is CASSIYSGELFF.

The V and J genes are TRBV30 and TRBJ1-6; D gene ambiguous. The CDR3 length is 13 residues. Germline loops: CDR1 GTSNPN, CDR2 SVGIG (reference sequence). CDR3 loop: CAYGGSINSPLHF. CDR3 nucleotide sequence: TGTGCGTATGGAGGGAGCATTAATTCACCCCTCCACTTT.

This clone was found once. The chain employs TRBV15 and TRBJ2-5, with 8 positions matching TRBD2. V lost 1 base and J lost 4; bases outside the gene matches: 2. Germline CDR1 reads LNHNV; CDR2 reads YYDKDF (reference sequence). The CDR3 covers 14 residues. The CDR3 sequence is CATSRGLAGETQYF. The CDR3 DNA is TGTGCCACCAGCAGAGGTCTAGCGGGAGAGACCCAGTACTTC.

This clone was recorded a few times. The chain links TRBV18 to TRBJ2-2; perhaps TRBD1 as D (5 bases). The CDR3 sequence is 15 residues long. The V and J ends lost 3 bases and 3 bases respectively, with 11 bases between them. Germline lookup yields CDR1 KGHSH and CDR2 LQKENI. CDR3 sequence: CASSPGPGDTGELFF. The CDR3 DNA reads TGTGCCAGCTCACCGGGGCCCGGCGACACCGGGGAGCTGTTTTTT.

This clone was detected only once. J is TRBJ2-7 and V is TRBV3-1 (or the pseudogene TRBV3-2); D possibly corresponds to TRBD2 (6 bases). CDR1 is LGHDT and CDR2 is YNNKEL in the germline V gene (reference sequence). The CDR3 loop spans 13 amino acids. Between the trimmed V and J ends, which lost 10 bases and 3 bases, there was a span of 16 bases. The CDR3 loop reads CAITGGGYYEQYF. The CDR3 region has the DNA TGTGCCATTACCGGTGGGGGGTACTACGAGCAGTACTTC.

The chain joins TRBV9 to TRBJ1-1; 7 bases are shared with TRBD1. Germline V lookup: CDR1 SGDLS, CDR2 YYNGEE. V shed 3 bases, J shed 0 bases, and the junction held 5 bases outside the gene matches. This CDR3 is built from 15 residues. CDR3 amino acids: CASSGGQIMNTEAFF. The CDR3 nucleotides are TGTGCCAGCAGCGGGGGACAGATCATGAACACTGAAGCTTTCTTT. Using reference TRBV9 and TRBJ1-1 for the parts outside the CDR3, the full variable domain is DSGVTQTPKHLITATGQRVTLRCSPRSGDLSVYWYQQSLDQGLQFLIQYYNGEERAKGNILERFSAQQFPDLHSELNLSSLELGDSALYFCASSGGQIMNTEAFFGQGTRLTVV.